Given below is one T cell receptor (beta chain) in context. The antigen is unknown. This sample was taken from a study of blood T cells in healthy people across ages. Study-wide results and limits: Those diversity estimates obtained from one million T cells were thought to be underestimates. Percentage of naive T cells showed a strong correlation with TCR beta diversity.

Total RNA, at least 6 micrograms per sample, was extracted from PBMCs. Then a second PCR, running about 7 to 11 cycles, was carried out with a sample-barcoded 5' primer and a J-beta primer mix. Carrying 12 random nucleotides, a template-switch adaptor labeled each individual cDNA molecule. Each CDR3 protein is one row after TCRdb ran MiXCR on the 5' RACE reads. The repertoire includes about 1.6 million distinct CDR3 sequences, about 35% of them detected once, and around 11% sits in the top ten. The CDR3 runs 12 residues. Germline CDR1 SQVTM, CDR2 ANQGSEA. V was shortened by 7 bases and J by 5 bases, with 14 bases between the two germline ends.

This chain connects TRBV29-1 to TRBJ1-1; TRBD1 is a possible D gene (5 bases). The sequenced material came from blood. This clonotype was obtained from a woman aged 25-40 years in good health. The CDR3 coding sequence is TGCAGCGGTTGGACAAGTCCGACTGAAGCTTTCTTT. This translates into CSGWTSPTEAFF. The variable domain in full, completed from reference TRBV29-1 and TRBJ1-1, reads SAVISQKPSRDICQRGTSLTIQCQVDSQVTMMFWYRQQPGQSLTLIATANQGSEATYESGFVIDKFPISRPNLTFSTLTVSNMSPEDSSIYLCSGWTSPTEAFFGQGTRLTVV.